This T cell receptor beta chain came from a study of PD-L1 blockade in urothelial cancer (dated by TCRdb to about 2017). About the full investigation: All patients started therapy in about 2014 and received atezolizumab 1,200 mg intravenously every 3 weeks. About 90% of the roughly 29 patients were males with bladder-origin urothelial cancer, and 18 of 29 reported a prior smoking history. An ECOG performance status of 0 or 1 was recorded for the patients, and 0 to 3 prior chemotherapy regimens had been received by the patients. Blood samples were analyzed at two time points: 3 weeks after treatment start (second dose) and 6 weeks after treatment start. Blood samples yielded a median of approximately 150,000 T cells and 65,000 to 95,000 unique TCRs, with median clonality roughly 0.085. An exploratory multi-omic analysis was conducted of the somatic, immune and clinical correlates of response to PD-L1 blockade with atezolizumab in urothelial cancer. Pretreatment tumor samples, along with matched peripheral blood collected serially before and after atezolizumab treatment, underwent TCR sequencing. Durable clinical benefit was defined as progression-free survival longer than 6 months, and TCR features were also tested against progression-free and overall survival. Whole exome sequencing and RNA sequencing of pretreatment tumors were performed alongside TCR sequencing in the same patients. Fewer than ten patients achieved durable clinical benefit and around 19 did not. Around 29 patients had pretreatment blood TCR-seq, some 25 had at least one posttreatment blood collection, and some 25 had tumor TCR-seq.

Germline trimming amounts to 6 bases on V and 1 base on J, with 6 as the count of junction bases outside the gene matches. The CDR3, cysteine through phenylalanine, is 15 amino acids long. Of all the DNA, just the CDR3 is kept, 45 bases in frame from base 1. CDR1 and CDR2 were assigned from the germline V gene as SNHLY and FYNNEI. Synthetic TCR analog templates were spiked into each PCR so that absolute template abundance could be estimated from read counts. The immunoSEQ assay was used to amplify TCRbeta CDR3 regions from genomic DNA with bias-controlled V and J gene primers. Sequencing of rearranged TCRbeta segments was performed at approximately 20X coverage. Per the original workflow: Clustering was used to correct sequencing errors, and CDR3s were annotated against IMGT so that V, D and J genes could be assigned. Out-of-frame and stop-codon sequences were excluded, and only productive TCRbeta rearrangements were used in downstream analyses. Clonality was computed as one minus Shannon entropy normalized by the log of the number of unique productive sequences. Fisher's exact test with Benjamini-Hochberg correction, at a threshold of adjusted p below 0.01, was used to find clones that differed between time points or between blood and tumor. In its TCRdb copy, this immuneACCESS table keeps in-frame sequences only and misses some clones. Where compared with another copy, unresolved V genes explain less than half of these, and the others have no known cause. Clone size and V and J calls were adopted from that table, with D and trimming inferred from the DNA. In this sample the table shows roughly 20,000 clones, 80% to 90% of which occur a single time. The ten largest clonotypes hold less than 4.5% of the sample.

Notes on this clone: The antigen it binds to is not known. No much larger clonotype is one base removed from it; base qualities were not supplied.

The paper as a whole reports these results and caveats: Patients with durable benefit showed greater expansion of tumor-associated TCR clones in peripheral blood 3 weeks after starting treatment (n = 22, p = 0.022). A pretreatment peripheral blood TCR clonality below the median was linked to improved progression-free and overall survival. Because the sample size was small (n ≈ 28) and many of the analyses were exploratory, the results are meant to be hypothesis-generating.

The cohort included 25 to 35 patients with locally advanced or metastatic urothelial carcinoma who were treated at Memorial Sloan Kettering on a trial protocol. Peripheral blood mononuclear cells were collected pretreatment and during treatment, at between 1 and 8 total time points per patient. The Qiagen DNeasy Blood extraction kit was used to purify genomic DNA from total PBMCs and tumor samples. PBMCs were collected pretreatment and during treatment, and were isolated and stored as previously described. The clonotype originates from a man in his fifties with urothelial cancer. The receptor chain draws on TRBV2 and TRBJ1-2; TRBD1 fits 9 bases in the junction. The source was PBMCs, collected around atezolizumab (anti-PD-L1) treatment. The CDR3 region reads CASREGQGYNYGYTF. The nucleotide sequence reads TGTGCCAGCAGGGAGGGACAGGGCTATAACTATGGCTACACCTTC.